Presented here are 28 T cell receptor beta chains from one specimen sequenced in a study of T-cell memory formation after mild COVID-19. TCRdb reprocessed the 5' RACE reads with MiXCR, giving one entry per CDR3 protein. This table has hundreds of thousands of distinct CDR3 sequences, 28% appearing once. The sample comprised PBMCs or a T cell subset sorted from them (not recorded which). Receptor source: an adult woman who had mild COVID-19 (a few samples of this study predate the infection). Cell type and time point are not known.

This clonotype has a handful of counts. The chain is built from TRBV18 and TRBJ2-5, with TRBD2 as a possible D gene (5 bases). V lost 4 bases to trimming and J lost 4 bases, with 13 bases between them. In germline, CDR1 is KGHSH, CDR2 LQKENI. CDR3 length: 14 amino acids. The CDR3: CASSRLTEGETQYF. CDR3 nucleotide sequence: TGTGCCAGCTCACGCCTTACAGAGGGAGAGACCCAGTACTTC. The entire variable domain, with the rest obtained from reference TRBV18 and TRBJ2-5, is as follows: NAGVMQNPRHLVRRRGQEARLRCSPMKGHSHVYWYRQLPEEGLKFMVYLQKENIIDESGMPKERFSAEFPKEGPSILRIQQVVRGDSAAYFCASSRLTEGETQYFGPGTRLLVL.

The rearrangement joins TRBV5-1 to TRBJ1-2; 8 nucleotides match TRBD1. V dropped 6 bases and J dropped 5; count of bases not matched to a gene: 9. Germline V gene lookup returns CDR1 SGHRS and CDR2 YFSETQ. There are 14 residues in the CDR3. The CDR3, as DNA: TGCGCCAGCACCGACACGCAGGGGGCTTATGGCTACACCTTC. Translation: CASTDTQGAYGYTF.

Only a few counts were recorded for this clonotype. The chain uses TRBV7-8 and TRBJ1-5; D possibly corresponds to TRBD1 (6 bases). V shed 7 bases and J shed 0 bases, with 13 bases lying between them. CDR1 SGHVS and CDR2 FQNEAQ come from the germline V gene. The CDR3 runs to 15 residues. The CDR3 DNA reads TGTGCCAGCAAAAGGACAGCTCATAGCAATCAGCCCCAGCATTTT. Amino acids: CASKRTAHSNQPQHF. Full variable domain (rest looked up from reference TRBV7-8 and TRBJ1-5): GAGVSQSPRYKVAKRGQDVALRCDPISGHVSLFWYQQALGQGPEFLTYFQNEAQLDKSGLPSDRFFAERPEGSVSTLKIQRTQQEDSAVYLCASKRTAHSNQPQHFGDGTRLSIL.

This clonotype was detected only a few times. J is TRBJ2-7 and V is TRBV6-5; the match to TRBD1 covers 7 bases. Germline CDR1 is MNHEY and CDR2 is SVGAGI. This CDR3 spans 16 amino acids. The V segment lost 3 bases and the J segment 3 bases; nucleotides outside the gene matches: 11. CDR3 region: CASSYIRGKPDYEQYF. CDR3 DNA: TGTGCCAGCAGTTATATCAGGGGGAAGCCTGACTACGAGCAGTACTTC.

This clonotype was seen more than once but under ten times. V usage is TRBV2 and J usage is TRBJ1-2, with D possibly being TRBD1 (6 bases). The germline V and J ends were trimmed by 7 bases and 7 bases, with 19 bases remaining between them. The germline V gene has CDR1 SNHLY and CDR2 FYNNEI. The CDR3 runs to 14 residues. CDR3 coding DNA: TGTGCCAGCAAGAGCGGGGGAGGGGGAGGTGGCTACACCTTC. Its translation: CASKSGGGGGGYTF. The complete variable domain, with remaining parts taken from reference TRBV2 and TRBJ1-2, reads EPEVTQTPSHQVTQMGQEVILRCVPISNHLYFYWYRQILGQKVEFLVSFYNNEISEKSEIFDDQFSVERPDGSNFTLKIRSTKLEDSAMYFCASKSGGGGGGYTFGSGTRLTVV.

This clonotype was found a few times. The chain couples TRBV2 to TRBJ1-2; D perhaps matches TRBD1 (6 bases). V shed 3 bases and J shed 4 bases, with 18 bases lying between them. There are 16 residues in the CDR3. Germline CDR1 reads SNHLY; CDR2 reads FYNNEI. CDR3 sequence reads: CASSDRTGFSGYGYTF. The CDR3 DNA follows: TGTGCCAGCAGTGACCGCACAGGGTTTTCCGGCTATGGCTACACCTTC.

The J gene is TRBJ2-7, the V gene TRBV7-9, with 10 nucleotides matching TRBD1. The CDR3 spans 13 residues. Germline CDR1 is SEHNR and CDR2 is FQNEAQ (reference sequence). The V and J ends lost 8 bases and 4 bases, in that order; junction bases with no gene match: 5. This chain's CDR3 is CASDGTGEYEQYF. Written as DNA, the CDR3 is TGTGCCAGCGATGGGACAGGGGAGTACGAGCAGTACTTC.

The chain combines TRBV20-1 with TRBJ2-5; 7 bases match TRBD2. J gave up 5 bases and V 2 bases, and 11 bases lay outside the gene matches. The CDR3 has 15 amino acids. The germline CDR1 and CDR2 sequences are DFQATT and SNEGSKA (reference sequence). The CDR3 nucleotides read TGCAGTGCTAGAATGGGGGAGGGCCCCATGGAGACCCAGTACTTC. This encodes CSARMGEGPMETQYF.

V and J are TRBV5-1 and TRBJ2-3; 7 positions match TRBD2. This CDR3 is 17 amino acids long. The V gene end was trimmed by 7 bases and the J gene end by 1 base; junction bases not matched to a gene: 15. Germline V lookup: CDR1 SGHRS, CDR2 YFSETQ. CDR3 region: CASSSSGSGTGTDTQYF. The CDR3 nucleotides are TGCGCCAGCTCGAGTAGCGGGTCGGGGACTGGCACAGATACGCAGTATTTT.

V is TRBV7-6 and J is TRBJ2-5; TRBD1 matches 9 bases. The CDR3 is made up of 15 amino acids. Unmatched junction bases numbered 6, after V lost 4 bases and J lost 3 bases. Looked up from germline, CDR1 is SGHVS and CDR2 is FNYEAQ. The CDR3 sequence: CASSSTGTGKETQYF. The DNA for the CDR3 is TGTGCCAGCAGCTCCACCGGGACAGGGAAAGAGACCCAGTACTTC.

The chain combines TRBV5-6 with TRBJ2-4, with D perhaps matching TRBD1 (5 bases). Germline CDR1 reads SGHDT; CDR2 reads YYEEEE. The CDR3 is made up of 17 amino acids. V was pared by 4 bases and J by 0 bases, with 17 bases between. CDR3 residues: CASSQMGLLRAKNIQYF. The CDR3 nucleotides are TGTGCCAGCAGCCAAATGGGGCTACTAAGAGCCAAAAACATTCAGTACTTC.

The rearrangement joins TRBV12-3 or TRBV12-4 to TRBJ1-1, with a possible D match to TRBD1 (6 bases). The ends were cut back, 5 bases at V and 4 bases at J, with 14 bases in the middle. This CDR3 contains 14 residues. The CDR3 nucleotides read TGTGCCAGCAGTCGCGGACAGCGGGTCACTGAAGCTTTCTTT. Translation: CASSRGQRVTEAFF.

This clonotype was recorded a few times. The rearrangement joins TRBV12-3 or TRBV12-4 to TRBJ2-4, with D possibly called TRBD1 or TRBD2 (6 bases each). The CDR3 runs 19 residues. Trimming took 2 bases from V and 1 from J, leaving 21 bases between them. CDR3 sequence: CASSLPTGARRGAKNIQYF. The CDR3 nucleotides read TGTGCCAGCAGTTTACCTACCGGGGCGAGGAGGGGGGCCAAAAACATTCAGTACTTC.

The DNA of the CDR3 is TGTGCCAGCAGCCGCCTACTAATCTCCTACAATGAGCAGTTCTTC. This codes for CASSRLLISYNEQFF. The V and J genes are TRBV3-1 and TRBJ2-1; no definite D call. Germline V gives CDR1 LGHDT, CDR2 YNNKEL (reference sequence). The CDR3 contains 15 residues. Trimming shortened V by 4 bases and J by 0 bases, and 10 bases separated the two germline ends.

V gene TRBV7-9 combines with J gene TRBJ2-5; possible D gene TRBD2, 5 bases. Deletions cut 2 bases from V and 2 bases from J, with 12 bases between. Germline V lookup: CDR1 SEHNR, CDR2 FQNEAQ (reference sequence). CDR3 length: 15 amino acids. The CDR3 protein is CASSLLDGVQETQYF. Written as DNA, the CDR3 is TGTGCCAGCAGCTTATTGGACGGGGTACAAGAGACCCAGTACTTC.

The V call is TRBV2, the J call TRBJ1-5; 7 positions agree with TRBD1. Unmatched junction bases numbered 8, after V lost 5 bases and J lost 7 bases. The CDR3 sequence is 14 residues long. Germline CDR1 reads SNHLY; CDR2 reads FYNNEI. The CDR3 here is CASSSGTVRQPQHF. The CDR3 nucleotides are TGTGCCAGCAGTTCCGGGACAGTGAGGCAGCCCCAGCATTTT.

The chain employs TRBV7-3 and TRBJ2-5; D may be TRBD2 (5 bases). The CDR3 contains 13 residues. The V gene lost 2 bases and the J gene lost 3 bases, with 7 bases spanning the gap. Looked up from germline, CDR1 is SGHTA and CDR2 is FQGTGA. The CDR3 nucleotides are TGTGCCAGCAGCTTACACGGGAAAGAGACCCAGTACTTC. It translates to CASSLHGKETQYF.

The chain recombines TRBV20-1 with TRBJ2-3, with TRBD2 matching over 13 bases. The CDR3 spans 14 residues. Trimming at V came to 7 bases and at J to 8 bases, leaving 9 bases not matched to a gene. Germline V CDR1 and CDR2: DFQATT, SNEGSKA (reference sequence). CDR3 in amino acids: CSVRTSGRVGTQYF. CDR3 bases: TGCAGTGTTCGGACTAGCGGGAGAGTGGGTACGCAGTATTTT.

The genes are TRBV7-8 and TRBJ2-3, with no clear D. The CDR3 is 16 amino acids. V dropped 5 bases and J dropped 2 bases, with 17 bases sitting between them. Germline V gene data show CDR1 as SGHVS and CDR2 as FQNEAQ. The CDR3 sequence is CASSTTRPTTTDTQYF. In DNA, the CDR3 is TGTGCCAGCAGCACGACCCGGCCTACGACCACAGATACGCAGTATTTT.

The sample holds a few counts of this clonotype. The chain has TRBV7-3 and TRBJ2-3, with D perhaps given as TRBD1 or TRBD2 (6 bases each). V was cut by 5 bases and J by 4 bases, with 13 bases left in between. The CDR3 contains 14 residues. CDR1 is SGHTA and CDR2 is FQGTGA in the germline V gene. The CDR3 sequence is CASSPRGVSDTQYF. In nucleotides, the CDR3 is TGTGCCAGCAGCCCTAGGGGGGTATCAGATACGCAGTATTTT.

The gene calls are TRBV11-3 and TRBJ2-6; D might be TRBD2 (6 bases). V lost 4 bases and J 2 bases, leaving 15 bases between the germline ends. Germline values: CDR1 SGHNT, CDR2 YENEEA. This CDR3 contains 17 residues. CDR3 sequence: CASSSPTAGPGANVLTF. The CDR3, as DNA: TGTGCCAGCAGCTCCCCCACGGCGGGACCTGGGGCCAACGTCCTGACTTTC.

The chain combines TRBV5-5 with TRBJ1-6; 7 positions match TRBD1. Germline CDR1 reads SGHKS; CDR2 reads YYEKEE (reference sequence). The CDR3 has 12 residues. The ends lost 1 base at V and 11 bases at J; junction bases unmatched: 0. The DNA for the CDR3 is TGTGCCAGCAGCTTGCAGGGGGCACCCCTCCACTTT. It translates to CASSLQGAPLHF. The complete variable domain, with remaining parts taken from reference TRBV5-5 and TRBJ1-6, reads DAGVTQSPTHLIKTRGQQVTLRCSPISGHKSVSWYQQVLGQGPQFIFQYYEKEERGRGNFPDRFSARQFPNYSSELNVNALLLGDSALYLCASSLQGAPLHFGNGTRLTVT.

This clonotype showed up many times. The chain carries TRBV6-5 and TRBJ1-3; TRBD1 matches 7 bases. The CDR3 covers 15 residues. J lost 4 bases, V lost 5 bases, and 8 bases had no gene match. Germline V gene lookup returns CDR1 MNHEY and CDR2 SVGAGI. CDR3 nucleotide sequence: TGTGCCAGCAGTCGCACGACAGGGTTCGGAAACACCATATATTTT. Translating it yields CASSRTTGFGNTIYF.

This chain connects TRBV2 to TRBJ1-1; no clear D gene. Germline CDR1 is SNHLY and CDR2 is FYNNEI. The CDR3 spans 14 residues. V lost 4 bases, J lost 0 bases, and 9 bases lay in between. The CDR3 sequence is CASSGQTLNTEAFF. The CDR3 DNA follows: TGTGCCAGCAGTGGTCAGACTTTGAACACTGAAGCTTTCTTT.

This clonotype was seen only a few times. This chain joins TRBV11-1 and TRBJ1-3; no clear D gene. The V end was cut by 4 bases, the J end by 0 bases, with 7 bases between. The CDR3 has 14 residues. Germline loops: CDR1 SGHAT, CDR2 FQDESV (reference sequence). This CDR3 is CASSSGSSGNTIYF. Written as DNA, the CDR3 is TGTGCCAGCAGCTCCGGAAGCTCTGGAAACACCATATATTTT.

The chain links TRBV2 to TRBJ1-6; no definite D call. Deletions cut 8 bases from V and 0 bases from J, with 11 bases between. This CDR3 has 15 residues. CDR1 is SNHLY and CDR2 is FYNNEI in the germline V gene. In DNA form, the CDR3 reads TGTGCCAGCCGTGTCGGAGACTCCTATAATTCACCCCTCCACTTT. Protein: CASRVGDSYNSPLHF.

The chain links TRBV6-5 to TRBJ2-3, with 10 bases fitting TRBD1. The CDR3 totals 15 residues. The germline V gene has CDR1 MNHEY and CDR2 SVGAGI. V lost 2 bases and J lost 6; bases outside the gene matches: 5. Here the CDR3 reads CASSYGTGDPDTQYF. CDR3 bases: TGTGCCAGCAGTTACGGGACAGGGGACCCGGATACGCAGTATTTT.

The rearrangement links TRBV20-1 to TRBJ2-1; the D is unclear. CDR1 and CDR2 from the germline V gene are DFQATT and SNEGSKA (reference sequence). This CDR3 has 16 amino acids. Trimming shortened V by 0 bases and J by 6 bases, and 18 bases separated the two germline ends. CDR3 coding DNA: TGCAGTGCTAGAGATCTCGCCCTCCGGCGCGGCAATGAGCAGTTCTTC. It specifies CSARDLALRRGNEQFF.